This T cell receptor (beta chain) was captured by sequencing in a study of OX40 agonist ivuxolimab in advanced cancers. Study background: With a range of about 20 to 79, age averaged approximately 60 years, and around 83% were male.

Study-wide findings and caveats: Low normalized T-cell clonal expansion was additionally recorded for some nonresponders.

About this clone itself: Its antigen is undetermined.

Sequencing was performed with immunoSEQ multiplex PCR; in TCRdb, only in-frame clones are kept and a portion is missing. The data show 40,000 to 60,000 clones, with 85% to 90% seen just once and 11% held by the top ten. CDR3 length: 14 amino acids. Per the germline V gene, CDR1 is MNHNS and CDR2 is SASEGT. The V end was cut by 8 bases, the J end by 4 bases, with 15 bases between. The TCR was taken from an adult with an advanced solid tumor such as melanoma, head and neck, liver or kidney cancer. The material was CD4+ or CD8+ T cells sorted from blood, obtained in a trial of the OX40 agonist ivuxolimab. J is TRBJ2-1 and V is TRBV6-1; maybe TRBD1 (5 bases). The CDR3: CASVRSSGYNEQFF. For the CDR3, the DNA is TGTGCCAGCGTGAGGTCTTCAGGGTACAATGAGCAGTTCTTC.